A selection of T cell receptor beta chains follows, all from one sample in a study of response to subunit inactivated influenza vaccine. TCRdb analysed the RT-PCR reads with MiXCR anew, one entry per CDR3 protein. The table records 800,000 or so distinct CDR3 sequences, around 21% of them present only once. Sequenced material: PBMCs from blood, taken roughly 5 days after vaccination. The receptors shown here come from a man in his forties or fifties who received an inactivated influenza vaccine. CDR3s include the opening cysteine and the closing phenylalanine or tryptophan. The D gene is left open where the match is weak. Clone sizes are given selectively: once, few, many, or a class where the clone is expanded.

cdr3_aa: CSASTPGQGYNEQFF
cdr3_nt: TGCAGTGCTAGTACGCCGGGACAGGGGTATAATGAGCAGTTCTTC
v_call: TRBV20-1
j_call: TRBJ2-1
clone_size: few
d_call: TRBD1

cdr3_aa: CSARDSVLHTDTQYF
cdr3_nt: TGCAGTGCTAGAGATTCGGTACTACACACAGATACGCAGTATTTT
v_call: TRBV20-1
j_call: TRBJ2-3
clone_size: .
d_call: .

cdr3_aa: CASSSPGQGLNEQFF
cdr3_nt: TGTGCCAGCAGCTCACCGGGACAGGGCCTCAATGAGCAGTTCTTC
v_call: TRBV7-8
j_call: TRBJ2-1
clone_size: .
d_call: TRBD1

cdr3_aa: CASSTGQGWQPQHF
cdr3_nt: TGTGCCAGCAGTACTGGACAGGGTTGGCAGCCCCAGCATTTT
v_call: TRBV12-3/TRBV12-4
j_call: TRBJ1-5
clone_size: .
d_call: TRBD1

cdr3_aa: CASSLDAYEQYF
cdr3_nt: TGTGCCAGCAGCTTAGACGCGTACGAGCAGTACTTC
v_call: TRBV5-1
j_call: TRBJ2-7
clone_size: many
d_call: .

cdr3_aa: CASSVGPGSSYNEQFF
cdr3_nt: TGTGCCAGCAGCGTAGGTCCGGGGAGCTCCTACAATGAGCAGTTCTTC
v_call: TRBV9
j_call: TRBJ2-1
clone_size: many
d_call: .

cdr3_aa: CASSLAGYPKEQYF
cdr3_nt: TGTGCCAGCAGCTTAGCGGGTTACCCGAAAGAGCAGTACTTC
v_call: TRBV7-9
j_call: TRBJ2-7
clone_size: few
d_call: .

cdr3_aa: CASSLVLRVNTEAFF
cdr3_nt: TGTGCCAGCAGTTTAGTTCTCAGAGTGAACACTGAAGCTTTCTTT
v_call: TRBV28
j_call: TRBJ1-1
clone_size: few
d_call: .

cdr3_aa: CASSMRTSGREGNEQFF
cdr3_nt: TGCGCCAGCAGCATGAGGACTAGCGGGAGGGAGGGTAATGAGCAGTTCTTC
v_call: TRBV5-1
j_call: TRBJ2-1
clone_size: .
d_call: TRBD2

cdr3_aa: CASSSKRYNEQFF
cdr3_nt: TGTGCCAGCAGCTCCAAGCGCTACAATGAGCAGTTCTTC
v_call: TRBV7-3
j_call: TRBJ2-1
clone_size: .
d_call: .

cdr3_aa: CASSSETGGVYEQYF
cdr3_nt: TGTGCCAGCAGTTCCGAAACAGGGGGCGTCTACGAGCAGTACTTC
v_call: TRBV6-5
j_call: TRBJ2-7
clone_size: few
d_call: TRBD1

cdr3_aa: CSASQSSGNTIYF
cdr3_nt: TGCAGTGCCTCTCAGAGCTCTGGAAACACCATATATTTT
v_call: TRBV20-1
j_call: TRBJ1-3
clone_size: .
d_call: .

cdr3_aa: CSEASLAKNIQYF
cdr3_nt: TGCAGTGAGGCTTCTCTAGCCAAAAACATTCAGTACTTC
v_call: TRBV20-1
j_call: TRBJ2-4
clone_size: .
d_call: .

cdr3_aa: CASSPDIDNEQFF
cdr3_nt: TGTGCCAGCAGCCCAGACATAGACAATGAGCAGTTCTTC
v_call: TRBV7-9
j_call: TRBJ2-1
clone_size: .
d_call: .

cdr3_aa: CASSAGGRLMNTEAFF
cdr3_nt: TGTGCCAGCAGCGCCGGCGGCAGACTAATGAACACTGAAGCTTTCTTT
v_call: TRBV11-1
j_call: TRBJ1-1
clone_size: .
d_call: .

cdr3_aa: CATSRAGYGYTF
cdr3_nt: TGTGCCACCAGCAGAGCCGGTTATGGCTACACCTTC
v_call: TRBV15
j_call: TRBJ1-2
clone_size: .
d_call: .

cdr3_aa: CSANHRSSYNEQFF
cdr3_nt: TGCAGCGCTAACCACAGAAGCTCCTACAATGAGCAGTTCTTC
v_call: TRBV29-1
j_call: TRBJ2-1
clone_size: .
d_call: .

cdr3_aa: CSVTPHGLAGNEQFF
cdr3_nt: TGCAGCGTCACCCCCCACGGACTAGCGGGGAATGAGCAGTTCTTC
v_call: TRBV29-1
j_call: TRBJ2-1
clone_size: .
d_call: TRBD2

cdr3_aa: CSARDDGLSTDTQYF
cdr3_nt: TGCAGTGCTAGAGATGACGGGCTTAGCACAGATACGCAGTATTTT
v_call: TRBV20-1
j_call: TRBJ2-3
clone_size: many
d_call: .

cdr3_aa: CASRTSGFGGPLDEQYF
cdr3_nt: TGTGCCAGCAGAACATCAGGGTTCGGGGGTCCCCTGGACGAGCAGTACTTC
v_call: TRBV27
j_call: TRBJ2-7
clone_size: few
d_call: .